These 8 T cell receptor beta chains were all obtained from the same sample, sequenced in a study of T-cell memory formation after mild COVID-19. Each CDR3 protein gets one entry after TCRdb re-called the 5' RACE reads with MiXCR. The sample lists 150,000 to 200,000 distinct CDR3 sequences; 11% were seen once. What was sequenced was PBMCs or a T cell subset sorted from them (not recorded which). The receptors were sampled from a man younger than 35 who had mild COVID-19 (a few samples of this study predate the infection). Cell type and time point are not known.

In this sample, this clonotype turned up a few times. The junction differs from germline at one of its ends, possibly a read error. The chain is built from TRBV5-1 and TRBJ1-2; D is uncertain. Germline V gene sequence: CDR1 SGHRS, CDR2 YFSETQ. This CDR3 spans 14 amino acids. CDR3 sequence: CASTLSVGNYGYTF. The CDR3 DNA is TGCGCCAGCACCTTGAGTGTCGGTAACTATGGCTACACCTTC.

The genes are TRBV6-5 and TRBJ2-5, with TRBD2 as a possible D gene (5 bases). Deletions cut 4 bases from V and 13 bases from J, with 16 bases between. CDR3 length: 12 amino acids. Germline V gene sequence: CDR1 MNHEY, CDR2 SVGAGI. CDR3 residues: CASSSLVGLRYF. Written as DNA, the CDR3 is TGTGCCAGCAGTTCCTTGGTCGGACTTCGGTACTTC.

The CDR3 coding sequence is TGCAGTGCTAGACCGAGTTGGGAAGAGACCCAGTACTTC. Amino acid sequence: CSARPSWEETQYF. The gene calls are TRBV20-1 and TRBJ2-5; no clear D gene. CDR3 size: 13 residues. In germline, CDR1 is DFQATT, CDR2 SNEGSKA (reference sequence). The V gene lost 2 bases and the J gene lost 3 bases, with 10 bases spanning the gap.

This chain connects TRBV6-4 to TRBJ2-7; maybe TRBD2 (6 bases). The CDR3 is 11 residues long. Germline CDR1 and CDR2: MRHNA and SNTAGT. Deletions cut 7 bases from V and 7 bases from J, with 11 bases between. DNA for the CDR3: TGTGCCAGCACCAGACTAGGGGAGCAGTACGTC. Protein sequence: CASTRLGEQYV.

This chain connects TRBV7-8 to TRBJ2-5; a weak D match, TRBD2 (6 bases). Germline values: CDR1 SGHVS, CDR2 FQNEAQ. The V end lost 2 bases, the J end lost 0 bases, and 13 bases lay between the germline ends. The CDR3 sequence is 16 residues long. CDR3 nucleotide sequence: TGTGCCAGCAGCTTACACCGGGGGATTAACCAAGAGACCCAGTACTTC. This translates into CASSLHRGINQETQYF.

This clonotype was seen only a few times. V gene TRBV6-6 combines with J gene TRBJ2-6; D remains unclear. The CDR3 totals 15 residues. Trimming shortened V by 5 bases and J by 4 bases, and 12 bases separated the two germline ends. Germline values: CDR1 MNHNY, CDR2 SVGAGI (reference sequence). The CDR3 nucleotides are TGTGCCAGCAGTACCGGTCAGCTCGGGGCCAACGTCCTGACTTTC. Amino acid sequence: CASSTGQLGANVLTF.

This rearrangement joins TRBV7-2 to TRBJ1-5, with TRBD1 identical over 7 bases. The germline CDR1 and CDR2 sequences are SGHTA and FQGNSA. The V segment lost 5 bases and the J segment 4 bases; nucleotides outside the gene matches: 8. There are 15 residues in the CDR3. The DNA for the CDR3 is TGTGCCAGCAGCCTACAGGGGCGTAATAATCAGCCCCAGCATTTT. It yields the protein CASSLQGRNNQPQHF.

This clonotype was seen more than once but under ten times. V gene TRBV7-8 combines with J gene TRBJ2-5, with 8 positions matching TRBD2. J lost 2 bases, V lost 5 bases, and 10 bases had no gene match. This CDR3 contains 16 residues. From germline, CDR1 is SGHVS and CDR2 FQNEAQ. CDR3 amino acids: CASSPRAAGEQETQYF. The CDR3 region has the DNA TGTGCCAGCAGCCCCCGGGCAGCGGGGGAACAAGAGACCCAGTACTTC.